This T cell receptor (beta chain) comes out of a study of OX40 agonist ivuxolimab in advanced cancers. Trimming removed 5 bases from V and 8 bases from J; junction bases left unmatched: 5. Germline V gives CDR1 MNHNY, CDR2 SVGAGI (reference sequence). This CDR3 contains 12 residues. Profiled with immunoSEQ multiplex PCR; TCRdb holds only in-frame clones, not every one. The profile shows some 80,000 clones, about 82% of them singletons. This chain joins TRBV6-6 and TRBJ1-2, with TRBD1 identical over 7 bases. The sequence came from an adult with an advanced solid tumor such as melanoma, head and neck, liver or kidney cancer. Specimen: CD4+ or CD8+ T cells sorted from blood, collected in a trial of the OX40 agonist ivuxolimab. CDR3 DNA: TGTGCCAGCAGTACTCCGGACAGGGGCTACACCTTC. It codes for CASSTPDRGYTF.